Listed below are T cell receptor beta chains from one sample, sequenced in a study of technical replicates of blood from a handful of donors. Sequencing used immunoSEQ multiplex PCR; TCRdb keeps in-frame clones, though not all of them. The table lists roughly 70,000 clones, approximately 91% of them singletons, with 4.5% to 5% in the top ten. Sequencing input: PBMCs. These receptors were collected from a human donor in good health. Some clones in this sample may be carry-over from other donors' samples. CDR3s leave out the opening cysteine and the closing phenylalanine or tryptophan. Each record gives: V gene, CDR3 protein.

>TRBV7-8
ASSRGTNFGNQPQH
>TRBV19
ASSAPGLTYEQY
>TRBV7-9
ASSPPRGDTQY
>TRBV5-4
ASSSFGTSGGANIQY
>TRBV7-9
ASSLVANNYT
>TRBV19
ASSLDRGAKQY
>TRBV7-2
ASSTHGTRSYEQY
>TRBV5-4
ASSLKQGNEKLF
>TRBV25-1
ASRVSYNEQY
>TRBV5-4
ASSADQGAIGELF
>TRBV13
ASSKRTEAF
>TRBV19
ASSLLAGGHNEQF
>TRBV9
ASSVGGLAGDTQY
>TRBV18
ASSPRQKETQY
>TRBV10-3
AISEGQGADQPQH
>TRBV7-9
ASSSAGQQETQY
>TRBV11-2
ASSLPLGRIATNEKLF
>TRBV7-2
ASTPGLLLSDTQY
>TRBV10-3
AIGEGGKTF
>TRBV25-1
ASSEPTRSTEAF
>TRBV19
ASSSPGVPYEQY
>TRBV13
ASSLEQGSYEQY
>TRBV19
ASSHRGVFTEAF
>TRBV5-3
ARSTGLAGGQETQY
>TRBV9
ASSVGVGGGVFEQF
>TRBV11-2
ASSLFGGSGEQY
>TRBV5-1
ASRSGTDTQY
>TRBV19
ASSQTGGNYGYT
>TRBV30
AWSLGQSSYNSPLH
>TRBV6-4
ASSERLGGEQF
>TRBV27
ASSLSFVTDSNQPQH
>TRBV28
ASSGAGASYNEQF
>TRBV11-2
ASSQPRDRANEQF
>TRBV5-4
ASSLERGGDTQY
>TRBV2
ASRQGSYEQY
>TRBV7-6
ASSLDASGGSTSYNEQF
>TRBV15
ATSTAGRSTEAF
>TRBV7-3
ASSRTSGAYEQY
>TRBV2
ASSEQGSVTYGYT
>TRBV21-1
ASSKSEVNTEAF
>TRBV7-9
ASSLAQVETQY
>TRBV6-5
ASASAYGTYNEQF
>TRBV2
ASRVPSVSTDTQY
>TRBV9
ASSELNNSPLH
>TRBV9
ASSPTSGSSYEQY
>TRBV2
ASSDRGTNEKLF
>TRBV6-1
ASSLRRGAGNTIY
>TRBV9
ASSKNRAGNTEAF